Included here is one T cell receptor (beta chain) sequence, with context. This entry comes from a study of blood T cell repertoires in COVID-19. Background on the study: Italy, Spain and the United States were the sources of the convalescent and acute COVID-19 samples. T cells, B-cell-depleted T cells, or PBMCs provided the cDNA or gDNA that served as material.

Trimming removed 4 bases from V and 7 bases from J; junction bases left unmatched: 5. The CDR3 loop spans 15 amino acids. CDR1 and CDR2 from the germline V gene are SGHVS and FNYEAQ. Original data processing: Researchers report that nucleated cell counts were estimated from reference gene primer amplification. TCRdb keeps only in-frame clones here, not all; method: immunoSEQ multiplex PCR. The V and J calls and clone size were taken over from that table, and D and trimming were inferred from the DNA. The table includes more than 200,000 clones, roughly 80% detected once. Specimen: peripheral blood. The receptor was isolated from a man older than 75 with acute or convalescent COVID-19. The chain is built from TRBV7-6 and TRBJ1-5; 12 positions agree with TRBD1. The CDR3 DNA follows: TGTGCCAGCAGCTGGGGACAGGGGGCTGGGCAGCCCCAGCATTTT. Translating it yields CASSWGQGAGQPQHF.